A selection of T cell receptor beta chains follows, all from one sample in a study of blood T cell repertoires in COVID-19. Only in-frame clones appear in the TCRdb table, and some are missing; sequencing was by immunoSEQ multiplex PCR. The sample yields around 300,000 clones, around 91% seen once. Sample: PBMCs or T cells enriched from blood (not recorded which). The receptors come from a woman younger than 35 with acute COVID-19. Each CDR3 is given with its conserved first and last residue. Each record gives: J gene, clone size, D gene, V gene, CDR3 DNA, CDR3 protein. A D gene is named only where the DNA matches it firmly. Part of the rows lack a size; the others show once, few, many or a class for expanded clones.

TRBJ2-7 . TRBD1 TRBV18 TGTGCCAGCTCGCTCGGGACAGCTCGTGAGCAGTACTTC CASSLGTAREQYF
TRBJ1-1 . . TRBV5-1 TGCGCCAGCAGCTTGGAGGGGATCGACACTGAAGCTTTCTTT CASSLEGIDTEAFF
TRBJ1-6 . TRBD1 TRBV7-3 TGTGCCAGCAGCTTAATGGGACAGGGGAATTTTTCACCCCTCCACTTT CASSLMGQGNFSPLHF
TRBJ2-3 . TRBD1 TRBV29-1 TGCAGCGTTGACCCCGGGACAGGGAACGAAGATACGCAGTATTTT CSVDPGTGNEDTQYF
TRBJ2-1 . TRBD2 TRBV7-3 TGTGCCAGCAGCCCCTGGACTAGCGGGAACAATGAGCAGTTCTTC CASSPWTSGNNEQFF
TRBJ2-5 once . TRBV19 TGTGCCAGTAGTCCCCGCGGAAGGGAGGAGACCCAGTACTTC CASSPRGREETQYF
TRBJ1-1 once TRBD1 TRBV7-9 TGTGCCAGCAGCTTAGGGGGACAGGGGCCAACTGAAGCTTTCTTT CASSLGGQGPTEAFF
TRBJ1-1 . . TRBV28 TGTGCCAGCAGTTCCCCCCGCGCTGAAGCTTTCTTT CASSSPRAEAFF
TRBJ1-3 . . TRBV29-1 TGCAGCGTTCGTGGCCGCAACTCTGGAAACACCATATATTTT CSVRGRNSGNTIYF
TRBJ1-2 . . TRBV19 TGTGCCAGTAGTATAGAGGAGGGCGCGGACTATGGCTACACCTTC CASSIEEGADYGYTF
TRBJ1-1 . . TRBV19 TGTGCCAGTAGTGACTCGGCAGGGTTGAACACTGAAGCTTTCTTT CASSDSAGLNTEAFF